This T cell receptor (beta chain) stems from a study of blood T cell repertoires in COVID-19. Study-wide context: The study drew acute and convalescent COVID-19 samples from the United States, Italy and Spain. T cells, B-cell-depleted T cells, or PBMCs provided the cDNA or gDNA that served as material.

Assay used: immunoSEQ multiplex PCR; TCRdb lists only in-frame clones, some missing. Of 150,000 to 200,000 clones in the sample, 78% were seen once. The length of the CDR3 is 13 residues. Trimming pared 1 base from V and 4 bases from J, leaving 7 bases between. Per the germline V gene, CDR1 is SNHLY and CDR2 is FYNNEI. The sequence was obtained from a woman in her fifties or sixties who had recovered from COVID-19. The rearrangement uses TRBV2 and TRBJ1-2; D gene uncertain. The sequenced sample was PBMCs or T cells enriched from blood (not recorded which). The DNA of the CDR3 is TGTGCCAGCAGTGAAGTTGTCAGCTATGGCTACACCTTC. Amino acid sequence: CASSEVVSYGYTF.